This entry concerns a single T cell receptor (beta chain). This sample was included in a study of blood T cell repertoires in COVID-19. On the study more broadly: Samples representing acute and convalescent COVID-19 were sourced from the United States, Italy and Spain. The analysed material was cDNA or gDNA that came from T cells, B-cell-depleted T cells, or PBMCs.

The V gene lost 7 bases and the J gene lost 7 bases, with 14 bases spanning the gap. Germline V lookup: CDR1 ENHRY, CDR2 SYGVKD. The CDR3 extends over 12 amino acids. In the original analysis: Amplification of reference gene primers provided the estimated nucleated cell counts. Produced via immunoSEQ multiplex PCR; TCRdb's table is partial and in-frame only. The DNA was the basis for D and trimming; V, J and clone size are from that table. The sample holds 110,000 or so clones, about 85% seen once. The receptor was isolated from a man between 35 and 55 years old with acute or convalescent COVID-19. This sequence joins TRBV10-3 and TRBJ2-7; a possible D gene is TRBD1 (6 bases). The sequenced sample consisted of peripheral blood. The CDR3 DNA follows: TGTGCCATCACCAGGGGCACAGGGGAGCAGTACTTC. Translating gives CAITRGTGEQYF.